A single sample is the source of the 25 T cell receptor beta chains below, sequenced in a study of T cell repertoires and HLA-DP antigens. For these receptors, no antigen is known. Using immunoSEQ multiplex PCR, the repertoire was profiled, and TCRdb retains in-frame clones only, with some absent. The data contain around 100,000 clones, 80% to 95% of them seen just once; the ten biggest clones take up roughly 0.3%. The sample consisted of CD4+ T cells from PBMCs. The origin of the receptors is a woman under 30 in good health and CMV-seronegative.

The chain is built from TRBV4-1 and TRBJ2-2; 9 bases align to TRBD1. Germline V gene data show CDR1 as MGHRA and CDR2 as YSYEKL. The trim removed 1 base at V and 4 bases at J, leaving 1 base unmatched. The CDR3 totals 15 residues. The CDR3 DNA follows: TGCGCCAGCAGCCAAGGGGACAGGGTCACCGGGGAGCTGTTTTTT. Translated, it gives CASSQGDRVTGELFF.

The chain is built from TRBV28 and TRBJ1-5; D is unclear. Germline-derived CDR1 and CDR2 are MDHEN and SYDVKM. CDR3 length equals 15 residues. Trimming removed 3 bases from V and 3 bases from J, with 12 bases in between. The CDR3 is CASSLNPRYNQPQHF. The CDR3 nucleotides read TGTGCCAGCAGTTTGAACCCTCGATACAATCAGCCCCAGCATTTT.

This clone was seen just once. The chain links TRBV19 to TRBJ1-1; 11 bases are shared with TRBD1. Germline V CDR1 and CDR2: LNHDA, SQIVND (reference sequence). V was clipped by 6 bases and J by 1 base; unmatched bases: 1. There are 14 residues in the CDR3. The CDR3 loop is CASRGQGGNTEAFF. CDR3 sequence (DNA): TGTGCCAGTAGGGGACAGGGGGGGAACACTGAAGCTTTCTTT.

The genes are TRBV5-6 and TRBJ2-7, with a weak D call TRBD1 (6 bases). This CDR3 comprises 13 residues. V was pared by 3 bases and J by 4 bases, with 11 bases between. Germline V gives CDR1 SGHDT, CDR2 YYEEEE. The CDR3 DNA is TGTGCCAGCAGCTCCAGGGGAATTTACGAGCAGTACTTC. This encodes CASSSRGIYEQYF. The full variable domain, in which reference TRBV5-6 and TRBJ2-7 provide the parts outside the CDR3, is DAGVTQSPTHLIKTRGQQVTLRCSPKSGHDTVSWYQQALGQGPQFIFQYYEEEERQRGNFPDRFSGHQFPNYSSELNVNALLLGDSALYLCASSSRGIYEQYFGPGTRLTVT.

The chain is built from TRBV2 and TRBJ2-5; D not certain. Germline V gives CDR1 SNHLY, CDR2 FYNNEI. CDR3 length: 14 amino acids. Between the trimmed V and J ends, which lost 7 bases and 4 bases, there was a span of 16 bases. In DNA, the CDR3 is TGTGCCAGCAAAGGAATAAGGCCGGGAGAGACCCAGTACTTC. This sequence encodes CASKGIRPGETQYF.

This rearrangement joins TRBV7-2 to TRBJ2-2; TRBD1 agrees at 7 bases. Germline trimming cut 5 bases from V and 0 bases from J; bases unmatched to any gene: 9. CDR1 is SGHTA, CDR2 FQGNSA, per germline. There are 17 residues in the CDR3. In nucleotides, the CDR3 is TGTGCCAGCAGCCGAAGGACAGGCTACGCGAACACCGGGGAGCTGTTTTTT. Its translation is CASSRRTGYANTGELFF.

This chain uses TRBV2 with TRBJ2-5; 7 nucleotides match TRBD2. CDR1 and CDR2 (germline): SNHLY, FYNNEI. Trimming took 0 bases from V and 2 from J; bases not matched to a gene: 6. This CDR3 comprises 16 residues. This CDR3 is CASSEAKFGGQETQYF. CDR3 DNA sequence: TGTGCCAGCAGTGAAGCCAAGTTCGGGGGGCAAGAGACCCAGTACTTC. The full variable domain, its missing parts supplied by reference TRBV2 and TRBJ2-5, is EPEVTQTPSHQVTQMGQEVILRCVPISNHLYFYWYRQILGQKVEFLVSFYNNEISEKSEIFDDQFSVERPDGSNFTLKIRSTKLEDSAMYFCASSEAKFGGQETQYFGPGTRLLVL.

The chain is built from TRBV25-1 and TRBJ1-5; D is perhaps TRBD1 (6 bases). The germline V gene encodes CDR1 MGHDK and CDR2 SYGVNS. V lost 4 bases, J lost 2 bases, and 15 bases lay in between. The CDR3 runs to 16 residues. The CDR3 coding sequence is TGTGCCAGCAGTGCCGCACAGGGAGTCGGCAATCAGCCCCAGCATTTT. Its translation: CASSAAQGVGNQPQHF. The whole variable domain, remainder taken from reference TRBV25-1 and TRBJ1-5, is EADIYQTPRYLVIGTGKKITLECSQTMGHDKMYWYQQDPGMELHLIHYSYGVNSTEKGDLSSESTVSRIRTEHFPLTLESARPSHTSQYLCASSAAQGVGNQPQHFGDGTRLSIL.

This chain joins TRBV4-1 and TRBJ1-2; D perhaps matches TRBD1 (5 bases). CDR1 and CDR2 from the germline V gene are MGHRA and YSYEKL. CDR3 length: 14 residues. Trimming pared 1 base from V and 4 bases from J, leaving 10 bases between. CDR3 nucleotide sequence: TGCGCCAGCAGCCAAGTGCACGGGGGCTATGGCTACACCTTC. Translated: CASSQVHGGYGYTF.

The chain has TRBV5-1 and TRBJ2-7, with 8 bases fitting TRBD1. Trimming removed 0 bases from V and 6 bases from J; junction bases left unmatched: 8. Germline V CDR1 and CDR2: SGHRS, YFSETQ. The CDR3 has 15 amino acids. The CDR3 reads CASSLAPGQEAEQYF. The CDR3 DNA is TGCGCCAGCAGCTTGGCTCCGGGACAGGAGGCCGAGCAGTACTTC.

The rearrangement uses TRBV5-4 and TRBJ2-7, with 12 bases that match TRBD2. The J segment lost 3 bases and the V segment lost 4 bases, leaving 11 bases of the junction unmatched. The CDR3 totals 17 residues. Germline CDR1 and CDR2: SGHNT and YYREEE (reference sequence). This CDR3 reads CASSPAGLAGRSYEQYF. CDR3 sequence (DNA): TGTGCCAGCAGCCCAGCGGGACTAGCGGGCAGGAGCTACGAGCAGTACTTC.

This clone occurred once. As DNA, the CDR3 is TGTGCCAGCAGTTACCAAACCGGCAGGAATACGCAGTATTTT. Its protein product is CASSYQTGRNTQYF. The chain has TRBV6-5 and TRBJ2-3; D remains ambiguous. CDR3 length: 14 residues. The V gene's germline CDR1 is MNHEY and CDR2 SVGAGI. The V end was cut by 2 bases, the J end by 7 bases, with 13 bases between.

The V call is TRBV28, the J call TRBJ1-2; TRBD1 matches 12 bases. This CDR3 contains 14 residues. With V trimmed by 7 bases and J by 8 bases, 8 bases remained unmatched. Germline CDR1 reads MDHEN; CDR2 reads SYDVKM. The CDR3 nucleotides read TGTGCCAGCATACTGGGACAGGGGGCGCGCGGCTACACCTTC. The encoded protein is CASILGQGARGYTF.

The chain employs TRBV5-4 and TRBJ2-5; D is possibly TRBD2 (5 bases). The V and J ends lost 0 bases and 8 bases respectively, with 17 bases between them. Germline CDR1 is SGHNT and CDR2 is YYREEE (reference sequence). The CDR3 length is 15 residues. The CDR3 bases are TGTGCCAGCAGCTTGGATCTAGCCCGGGGTGAAACCCAGTACTTC. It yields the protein CASSLDLARGETQYF.

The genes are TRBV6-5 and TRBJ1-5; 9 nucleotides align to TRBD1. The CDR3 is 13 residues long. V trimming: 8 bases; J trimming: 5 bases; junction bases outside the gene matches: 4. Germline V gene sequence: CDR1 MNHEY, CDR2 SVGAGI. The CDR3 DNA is TGTGCCAGCTGGACAGGGGTCGATCAGCCCCAGCATTTT. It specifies CASWTGVDQPQHF.

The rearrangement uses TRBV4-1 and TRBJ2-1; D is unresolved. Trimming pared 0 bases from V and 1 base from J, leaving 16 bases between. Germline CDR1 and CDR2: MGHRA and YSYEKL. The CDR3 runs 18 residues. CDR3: CASSQDAPTRVSYNEQFF. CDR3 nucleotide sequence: TGCGCCAGCAGCCAAGACGCCCCGACAAGGGTATCCTACAATGAGCAGTTCTTC.

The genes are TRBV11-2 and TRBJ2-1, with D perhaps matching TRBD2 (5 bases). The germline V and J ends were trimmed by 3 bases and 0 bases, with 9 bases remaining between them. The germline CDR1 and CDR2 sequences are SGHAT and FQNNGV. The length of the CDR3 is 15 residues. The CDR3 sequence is CASSLAGRSYNEQFF. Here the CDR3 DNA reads TGTGCCAGCAGCTTGGCGGGCCGCTCCTACAATGAGCAGTTCTTC.

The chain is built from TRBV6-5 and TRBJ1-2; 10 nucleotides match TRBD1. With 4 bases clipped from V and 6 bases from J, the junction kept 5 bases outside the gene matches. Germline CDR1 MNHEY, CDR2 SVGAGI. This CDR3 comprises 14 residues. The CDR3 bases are TGTGCCAGCAGTTCCGGGACAGGGGTGGATGGCTACACCTTC. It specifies CASSSGTGVDGYTF.

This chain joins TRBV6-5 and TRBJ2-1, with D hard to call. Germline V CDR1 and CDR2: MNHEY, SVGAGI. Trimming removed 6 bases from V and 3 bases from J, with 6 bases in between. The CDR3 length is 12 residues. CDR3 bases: TGTGCCAGCAGCAAACGCTACAATGAGCAGTTCTTC. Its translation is CASSKRYNEQFF.

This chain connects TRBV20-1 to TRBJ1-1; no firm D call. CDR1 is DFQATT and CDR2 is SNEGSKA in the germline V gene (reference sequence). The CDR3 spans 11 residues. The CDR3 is CSGGLNTEAFF. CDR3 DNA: TGCAGCGGAGGATTGAACACTGAAGCTTTCTTT.

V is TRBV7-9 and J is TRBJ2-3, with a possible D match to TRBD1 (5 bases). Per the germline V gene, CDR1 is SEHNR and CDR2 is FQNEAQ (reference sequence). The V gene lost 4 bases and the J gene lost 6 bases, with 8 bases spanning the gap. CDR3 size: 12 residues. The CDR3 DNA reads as TGTGCCAGCAGCTCTGCAGGGGATACGCAGTATTTT. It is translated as CASSSAGDTQYF. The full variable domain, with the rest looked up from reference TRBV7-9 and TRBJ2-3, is DTGVSQNPRHKITKRGQNVTFRCDPISEHNRLYWYRQTLGQGPEFLTYFQNEAQLEKSRLLSDRFSAERPKGSFSTLEIQRTEQGDSAMYLCASSSAGDTQYFGPGTRLTVL.

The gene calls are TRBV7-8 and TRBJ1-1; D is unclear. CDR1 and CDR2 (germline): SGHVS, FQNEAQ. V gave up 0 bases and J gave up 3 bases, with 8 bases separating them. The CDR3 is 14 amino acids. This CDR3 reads CASSLAYGDTEAFF. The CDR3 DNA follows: TGTGCCAGCAGCTTAGCGTACGGTGACACTGAAGCTTTCTTT.

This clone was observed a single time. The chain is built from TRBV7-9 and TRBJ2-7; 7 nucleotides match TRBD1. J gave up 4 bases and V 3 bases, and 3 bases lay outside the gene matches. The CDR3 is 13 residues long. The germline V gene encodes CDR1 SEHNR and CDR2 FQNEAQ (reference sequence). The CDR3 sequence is CASSFGQAYEQYV. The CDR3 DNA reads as TGTGCCAGCAGCTTCGGACAGGCATACGAGCAGTACGTC.

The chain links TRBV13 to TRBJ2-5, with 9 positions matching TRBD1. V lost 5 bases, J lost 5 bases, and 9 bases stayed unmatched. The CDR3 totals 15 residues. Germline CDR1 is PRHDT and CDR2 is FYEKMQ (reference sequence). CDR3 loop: CASSIQGARGETQYF. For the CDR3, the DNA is TGTGCCAGCAGCATACAGGGGGCGAGGGGGGAGACCCAGTACTTC.

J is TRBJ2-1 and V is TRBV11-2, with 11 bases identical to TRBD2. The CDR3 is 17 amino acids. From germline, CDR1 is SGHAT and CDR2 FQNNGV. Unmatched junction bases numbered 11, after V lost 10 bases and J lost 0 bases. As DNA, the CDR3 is TGTGCCACCCCAGGGGTAGCGGGGGGGAGCTCCTACAATGAGCAGTTCTTC. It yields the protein CATPGVAGGSSYNEQFF.